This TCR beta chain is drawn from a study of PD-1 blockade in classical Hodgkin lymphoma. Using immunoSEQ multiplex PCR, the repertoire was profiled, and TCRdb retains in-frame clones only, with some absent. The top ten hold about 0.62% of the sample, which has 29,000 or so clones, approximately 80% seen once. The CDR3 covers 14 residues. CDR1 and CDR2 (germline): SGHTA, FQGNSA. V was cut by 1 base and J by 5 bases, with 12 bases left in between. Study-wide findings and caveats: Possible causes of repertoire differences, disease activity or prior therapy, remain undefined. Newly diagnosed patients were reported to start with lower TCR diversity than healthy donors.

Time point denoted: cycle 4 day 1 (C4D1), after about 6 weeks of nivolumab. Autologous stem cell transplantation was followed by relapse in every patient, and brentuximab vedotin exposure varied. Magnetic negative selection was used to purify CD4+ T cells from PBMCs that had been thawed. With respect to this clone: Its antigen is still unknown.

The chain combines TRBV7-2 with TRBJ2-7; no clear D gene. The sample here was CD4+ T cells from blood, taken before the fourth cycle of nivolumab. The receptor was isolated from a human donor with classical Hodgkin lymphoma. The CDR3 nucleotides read TGTGCCAGCAGCTTAGTTGGCAGCTGGGACGAGCAGTACTTC. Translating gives CASSLVGSWDEQYF.